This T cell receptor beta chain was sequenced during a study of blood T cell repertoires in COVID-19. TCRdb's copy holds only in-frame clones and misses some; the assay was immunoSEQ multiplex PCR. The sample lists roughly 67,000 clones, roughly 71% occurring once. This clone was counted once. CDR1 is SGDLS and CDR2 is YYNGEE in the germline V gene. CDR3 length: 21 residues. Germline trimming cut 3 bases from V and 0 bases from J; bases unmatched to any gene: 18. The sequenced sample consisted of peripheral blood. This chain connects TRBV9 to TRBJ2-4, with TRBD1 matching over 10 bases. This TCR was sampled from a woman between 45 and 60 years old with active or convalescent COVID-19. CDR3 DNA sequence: TGTGCCAGCAGCGAGGGGACAGGGGATATCGGCAGCGCGTTAGCCAAAAACATTCAGTACTTC. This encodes CASSEGTGDIGSALAKNIQYF.